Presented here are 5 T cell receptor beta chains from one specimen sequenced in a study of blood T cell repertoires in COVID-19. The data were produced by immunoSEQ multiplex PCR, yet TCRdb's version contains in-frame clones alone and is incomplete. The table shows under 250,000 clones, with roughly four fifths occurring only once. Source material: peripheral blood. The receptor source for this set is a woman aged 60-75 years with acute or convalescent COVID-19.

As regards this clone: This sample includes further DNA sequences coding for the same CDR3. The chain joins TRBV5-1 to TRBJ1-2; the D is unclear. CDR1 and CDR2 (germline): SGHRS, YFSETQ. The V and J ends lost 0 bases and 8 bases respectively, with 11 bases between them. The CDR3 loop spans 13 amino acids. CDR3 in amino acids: CASSLDRAGGYTF. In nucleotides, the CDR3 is TGCGCCAGCAGCTTGGACCGGGCGGGGGGCTACACCTTC. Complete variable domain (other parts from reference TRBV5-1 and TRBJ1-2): KAGVTQTPRYLIKTRGQQVTLSCSPISGHRSVSWYQQTPGQGLQFLFEYFSETQRNKGNFPGRFSGRQFSNSRSEMNVSTLELGDSALYLCASSLDRAGGYTFGSGTRLTVV.

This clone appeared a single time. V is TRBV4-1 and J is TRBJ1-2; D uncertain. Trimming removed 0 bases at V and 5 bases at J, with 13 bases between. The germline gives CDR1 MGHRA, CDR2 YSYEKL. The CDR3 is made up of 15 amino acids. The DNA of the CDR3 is TGCGCCAGCAGCCAAGAAGGCGGCAGCGGATATGGCTACACCTTC. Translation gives CASSQEGGSGYGYTF.

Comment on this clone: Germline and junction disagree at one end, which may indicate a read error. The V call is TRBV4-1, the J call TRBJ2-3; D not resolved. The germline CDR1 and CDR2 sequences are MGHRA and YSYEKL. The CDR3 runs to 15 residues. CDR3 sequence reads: CASSKDGQTGDTQYF. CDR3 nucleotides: TGCGCCAGCAGCAAAGACGGCCAGACGGGAGATACGCAGTATTTT.

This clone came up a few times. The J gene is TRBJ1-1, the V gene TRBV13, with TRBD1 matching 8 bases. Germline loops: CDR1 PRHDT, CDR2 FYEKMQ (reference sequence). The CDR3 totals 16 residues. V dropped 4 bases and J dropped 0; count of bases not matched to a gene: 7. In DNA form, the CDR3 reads TGTGCCAGCAGCTCTAGGGGGACAGGCATGAACACTGAAGCTTTCTTT. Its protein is CASSSRGTGMNTEAFF.

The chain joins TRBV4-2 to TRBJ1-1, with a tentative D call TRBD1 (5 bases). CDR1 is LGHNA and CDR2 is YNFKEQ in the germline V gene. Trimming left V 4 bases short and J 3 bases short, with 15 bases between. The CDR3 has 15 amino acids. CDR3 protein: CASSRDSRGDTEAFF. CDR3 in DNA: TGTGCCAGCAGCCGAGATTCTCGGGGGGACACTGAAGCTTTCTTT.